Presented here are 14 T cell receptor beta chains from one specimen sequenced in a study of Ad26.COV2.S vaccination and SARS-CoV-2 variants. The treatment is: about 20 received Ad26.COV2.S at low or high dose, single or two shots; about five received placebo; per-sample allocation not given. Sampling happened 63 days after the first vaccine or placebo injection. Measured with immunoSEQ multiplex PCR; TCRdb has only the in-frame clones, and not every one. The repertoire includes some 460,000 clones, 80% to 90% of them detected once, and 1.7% sits in the top ten. This specimen consisted of peripheral blood, obtained in a trial of Ad26.COV2.S vaccine versus placebo. These TCRs come from a person between 18 and 59 years old who received the Ad26.COV2.S COVID-19 vaccine or a placebo.

In its sample, this clone was seen once. V gene TRBV19 combines with J gene TRBJ2-3; D call uncertain. CDR3 length: 14 residues. CDR1 is LNHDA, CDR2 SQIVND, per germline (reference sequence). V lost 2 bases, J lost 2 bases, and 8 bases lay in between. The CDR3 nucleotides are TGTGCCAGTAGTATACTGGGAAACACAGATACGCAGTATTTT. Protein sequence: CASSILGNTDTQYF.

This chain uses TRBV28 with TRBJ1-4; D may be TRBD1 (5 bases). The CDR3 extends over 13 amino acids. V lost 8 bases and J lost 5, with 12 bases in between. The germline V gene has CDR1 MDHEN and CDR2 SYDVKM. CDR3 region: CASSGPLNEKLFF. CDR3 DNA: TGTGCCAGCTCGGGACCTCTGAATGAAAAACTGTTTTTT.

The rearrangement uses TRBV5-4 and TRBJ2-1; maybe TRBD1 (5 bases). Trimming pared 5 bases from V and 12 bases from J, leaving 24 bases between. Germline V gene sequence: CDR1 SGHNT, CDR2 YYREEE (reference sequence). There are 15 residues in the CDR3. The CDR3 DNA is TGTGCCAGCAGTCACAACCGGGCCTCAGGGTTGGGGCAGTTCTTC. Its protein is CASSHNRASGLGQFF.

The chain couples TRBV4-3 to TRBJ1-1; 7 nucleotides agree with TRBD1. Germline CDR1 LGHNA, CDR2 YSLEER. This CDR3 spans 13 amino acids. V lost 4 bases and J lost 11; bases outside the gene matches: 10. The CDR3 region has the DNA TGCGCCAGCAGCCCAAGACAGGGTGGGTTGGCTTTCTTT. Translation gives CASSPRQGGLAFF.

The V and J genes are TRBV9 and TRBJ1-1; perhaps TRBD1 as D (6 bases). V dropped 5 bases and J dropped 5 bases, with 22 bases sitting between them. Germline assignment: CDR1 SGDLS and CDR2 YYNGEE. This CDR3 contains 16 residues. CDR3 sequence: CASSALQGIGGTEAFF. The DNA for the CDR3 is TGTGCCAGCAGTGCGTTACAGGGAATAGGGGGGACTGAAGCTTTCTTT.

The chain has TRBV28 and TRBJ2-1; maybe TRBD1 (5 bases). V lost 6 bases, J lost 8 bases, and 17 bases lay in between. This CDR3 is built from 14 residues. Germline CDR1 MDHEN, CDR2 SYDVKM. CDR3 nucleotides: TGTGCCAGCAGGGGGCGAAGGGGTCCCGATGAGCAGTTCTTC. Protein product: CASRGRRGPDEQFF.

The gene calls are TRBV19 and TRBJ2-1; 11 nucleotides agree with TRBD2. The CDR3 length is 16 residues. Germline V CDR1 and CDR2: LNHDA, SQIVND (reference sequence). The J segment lost 6 bases and the V segment lost 1 base, leaving 5 bases of the junction unmatched. For the CDR3, the DNA is TGTGCCAGTAGTATAGGGGCCGGGACTAGCGGCAATGAGCAGTTCTTC. Protein sequence: CASSIGAGTSGNEQFF. The variable domain in full, with the rest retrieved from reference TRBV19 and TRBJ2-1, is DGGITQSPKYLFRKEGQNVTLSCEQNLNHDAMYWYRQDPGQGLRLIYYSQIVNDFQKGDIAEGYSVSREKKESFPLTVTSAQKNPTAFYLCASSIGAGTSGNEQFFGPGTRLTVL.

This chain uses TRBV5-1 with TRBJ2-1, with 14 positions matching TRBD2. Germline V gives CDR1 SGHRS, CDR2 YFSETQ. After removal of 4 bases from V and 5 bases from J, the junction contained 5 bases not matched to a gene. The length of the CDR3 is 16 residues. CDR3 bases: TGCGCCAGCAGCAGACTAGCGGGAGGGGGCCACAATGAGCAGTTCTTC. Its protein product is CASSRLAGGGHNEQFF.

The chain joins TRBV20-1 to TRBJ2-1, with 12 bases lining up with TRBD2. Trimming at V came to 3 bases and at J to 9 bases, leaving 6 bases not matched to a gene. There are 14 residues in the CDR3. The V gene's germline CDR1 is DFQATT and CDR2 SNEGSKA (reference sequence). The CDR3 loop is CSASPSGGAGEQFF. DNA for the CDR3: TGCAGTGCTAGTCCTAGCGGGGGGGCGGGTGAGCAGTTCTTC.

This clone was seen just once. The chain couples TRBV28 to TRBJ2-7, with a weak D call TRBD2 (5 bases). Deletions cut 4 bases from V and 0 bases from J, with 10 bases between. The CDR3 is 14 residues long. The V gene's germline CDR1 is MDHEN and CDR2 SYDVKM. CDR3 in DNA: TGTGCCAGCAGTTCCCCGGGGTACTCCTACGAGCAGTACTTC. Translation gives CASSSPGYSYEQYF.

The V and J genes are TRBV5-6 and TRBJ1-1; D perhaps matches TRBD1 (6 bases). Germline values: CDR1 SGHDT, CDR2 YYEEEE. V dropped 7 bases and J dropped 4 bases, with 17 bases sitting between them. This CDR3 region has 14 residues. The CDR3: CASRKTGQGTEAFF. The CDR3 DNA is TGTGCCAGCCGCAAGACAGGTCAGGGCACTGAAGCTTTCTTT.

In its sample, this clone was seen a few times. This rearrangement joins TRBV2 to TRBJ2-2; no definite D call. Trimming shortened V by 8 bases and J by 3 bases, and 7 bases separated the two germline ends. Germline lookup yields CDR1 SNHLY and CDR2 FYNNEI. CDR3 length equals 12 residues. The CDR3 DNA sequence: TGTGCCAGCTGTTTCTACACCGGGGAGCTGTTTTTT. This encodes CASCFYTGELFF.

In its sample, this clone was seen a few times. The rearrangement joins TRBV6-5 to TRBJ2-5; 9 bases align to TRBD2. J gave up 5 bases and V 6 bases, and 7 bases lay outside the gene matches. Germline CDR1 and CDR2: MNHEY and SVGAGI. The CDR3 contains 14 residues. The CDR3 sequence is CASRIAGEGETQYF. Here the CDR3 DNA reads TGTGCCAGCAGGATAGCGGGAGAGGGGGAGACCCAGTACTTC.

This chain uses TRBV29-1 with TRBJ1-1; D may be TRBD1 (6 bases). Germline V gene sequence: CDR1 SQVTM, CDR2 ANQGSEA. This CDR3 is 14 amino acids long. Between the trimmed V and J ends, which lost 4 bases and 0 bases, there was a span of 12 bases. CDR3 loop: CSVVQGHMNTEAFF. CDR3 sequence (DNA): TGCAGCGTTGTTCAGGGACACATGAACACTGAAGCTTTCTTT.